Shown below are 16 T cell receptor beta chains from a single sample sequenced in a study of shared clonotypes between healthy human individuals. Profiled with immunoSEQ multiplex PCR; TCRdb holds only in-frame clones, not every one. Found here are 950,000 to 1,300,000 clones, 65% to 75% of them singletons; the top ten hold over 1.3%. Sequencing was performed on memory CD4+ T cells sorted from blood. Subset noted: CD45RA-negative fraction. These receptor sequences come from a man between 18 and 29 years old in good health.

The chain couples TRBV7-8 to TRBJ2-7; D is ambiguous. The CDR3 has 13 amino acids. The ends were cut back, 3 bases at V and 2 bases at J, with 8 bases in the middle. CDR1 and CDR2 from the germline V gene are SGHVS and FQNEAQ. CDR3 nucleotides: TGTGCCAGCAGCTTGGACGGACCCTACGAGCAGTACTTC. This codes for CASSLDGPYEQYF.

The V gene is TRBV11-2, the J gene TRBJ1-2; D call uncertain. Germline V gene data show CDR1 as SGHAT and CDR2 as FQNNGV. Trimming stripped 5 bases from V and 2 bases from J, with 21 bases between. This CDR3 contains 17 residues. CDR3 sequence: CASSREGRSAINYGYTF. CDR3 bases: TGTGCCAGCAGCAGAGAAGGGAGGTCGGCGATAAACTATGGCTACACCTTC.

This clone has a handful of counts. The chain recombines TRBV5-4 with TRBJ1-1, with D unresolved. Trimming cost V 4 bases and J 0 bases, with 10 bases left between them. CDR3 length: 14 amino acids. Per germline, CDR1 SGHNT and CDR2 YYREEE (reference sequence). DNA of the CDR3: TGTGCCAGCAGCCCGTCATCAGTGAACACTGAAGCTTTCTTT. Encoded protein: CASSPSSVNTEAFF.

As DNA, the CDR3 is TGTGCCTGGAGCCAGATGAACACTGAAGCTTTCTTT. Translated: CAWSQMNTEAFF. The chain joins TRBV30 to TRBJ1-1; D is ambiguous. The V gene's germline CDR1 is GTSNPN and CDR2 SVGIG (reference sequence). The CDR3 loop spans 12 amino acids. Trimming removed 3 bases from V and 0 bases from J, with 5 bases in between.

This chain uses TRBV29-1 with TRBJ2-3, with 14 bases lining up with TRBD2. Germline V gene sequence: CDR1 SQVTM, CDR2 ANQGSEA. The CDR3 runs to 15 residues. The V and J ends lost 4 bases and 6 bases, in that order; junction bases with no gene match: 6. The CDR3 protein is CSVGIGTSGGDTQYF. The CDR3 DNA reads TGCAGCGTTGGGATCGGGACTAGCGGGGGTGATACGCAGTATTTT.

This clone was counted once. In DNA form, the CDR3 reads TGTGCCACCAGCTACCCCGGGACCCAAACCGGAGATACGCAGTATTTT. Encoded protein: CATSYPGTQTGDTQYF. This chain joins TRBV15 and TRBJ2-3; D might be TRBD1 or TRBD2, each matching 5 bases. V was trimmed by 5 bases and J by 5 bases, leaving 20 bases between them. This CDR3 is 16 amino acids long. CDR1 and CDR2 from the germline V gene are LNHNV and YYDKDF (reference sequence).

The chain links TRBV6-1 to TRBJ1-1; 7 nucleotides align to TRBD1. CDR3 length: 13 amino acids. After removal of 6 bases from V and 1 base from J, the junction contained 2 bases not matched to a gene. The germline gives CDR1 MNHNS, CDR2 SASEGT. The CDR3 region is CASSRDRNTEAFF. In DNA form, the CDR3 reads TGTGCCAGCAGCCGGGACAGGAACACTGAAGCTTTCTTT.

This chain's CDR3 is CASIVGLAGTDTQYF. The CDR3 DNA follows: TGTGCCAGCATAGTGGGACTAGCTGGGACAGATACGCAGTATTTT. This chain uses TRBV6-1 with TRBJ2-3; TRBD2 matches 9 bases. CDR3 length: 15 amino acids. CDR1 and CDR2 from the germline V gene are MNHNS and SASEGT. J was trimmed by 3 bases and V by 7 bases; bases with no gene match: 8.

CDR3: CASRRSIYGYTF. CDR3 DNA: TGTGCCAGCCGCAGGAGTATCTATGGCTACACCTTC. V usage is TRBV19 and J usage is TRBJ1-2; D is unclear. With 9 bases removed from V and 4 bases from J, the gap between germline ends came to 12 bases. CDR3 length equals 12 residues. CDR1 is LNHDA, CDR2 SQIVND, per germline (reference sequence).

This clone appeared once. The chain joins TRBV9 to TRBJ2-3; 11 nucleotides align to TRBD2. Germline V gives CDR1 SGDLS, CDR2 YYNGEE. With V trimmed by 2 bases and J by 2 bases, 10 bases remained unmatched. The CDR3 has 18 residues. CDR3 sequence (DNA): TGTGCCAGCAGCGTTGGGACTAGCGGACTCCGTATCACAGATACGCAGTATTTT. It specifies CASSVGTSGLRITDTQYF.

The chain recombines TRBV5-6 with TRBJ2-1; D gene uncertain. The V and J ends lost 4 bases and 10 bases respectively, with 12 bases between them. The CDR3 is made up of 12 amino acids. Germline-derived CDR1 and CDR2 are SGHDT and YYEEEE. The CDR3 loop is CASSPNSREQFF. CDR3 coding DNA: TGTGCCAGCAGCCCGAACTCCAGGGAGCAGTTCTTC.

The rearrangement uses TRBV5-6 and TRBJ2-2; no definite D call. Germline loops: CDR1 SGHDT, CDR2 YYEEEE. The CDR3 is made up of 12 amino acids. V lost 2 bases, J lost 6 bases, and 5 bases lay in between. The CDR3, as DNA: TGTGCCAGCAGCTTAGCTGCCGGGGAGCTGTTTTTT. Translation gives CASSLAAGELFF.

This clone was detected ten times or more. The V gene is TRBV5-1, the J gene TRBJ2-3; possibly TRBD2 for D (6 bases). Germline V gene sequence: CDR1 SGHRS, CDR2 YFSETQ. V was clipped by 4 bases and J by 2 bases, with 11 bases between them. The CDR3 has 14 residues. CDR3 protein: CASSPGTHTDTQYF. CDR3 nucleotide sequence: TGCGCCAGCAGCCCCGGGACTCACACAGATACGCAGTATTTT.

The V gene is TRBV5-1, the J gene TRBJ1-6; D remains ambiguous. The CDR3 length is 15 residues. Germline-derived CDR1 and CDR2 are SGHRS and YFSETQ. V lost 6 bases and J lost 3, with 13 bases in between. The CDR3 DNA follows: TGCGCCAGCACCTCGGCCGGTTACTATAATTCACCCCTCCACTTT. This gives the protein CASTSAGYYNSPLHF.

The chain employs TRBV9 and TRBJ2-1, with 12 bases that match TRBD2. The V gene end was trimmed by 0 bases and the J gene end by 8 bases; junction bases not matched to a gene: 15. This CDR3 is 19 amino acids long. CDR1 and CDR2 from the germline V gene are SGDLS and YYNGEE. As DNA, the CDR3 is TGTGCCAGCAGCGTAGGATTTGGTTCTCGACTAGCGGGAGTCGATGAGCAGTTCTTC. Its translation is CASSVGFGSRLAGVDEQFF.

The genes are TRBV5-4 and TRBJ1-2, with 7 bases matching TRBD1. V lost 4 bases and J lost 8; bases outside the gene matches: 11. The CDR3 is 14 amino acids. The germline gives CDR1 SGHNT, CDR2 YYREEE (reference sequence). The CDR3 sequence: CASSAAKTGIGYTF. The CDR3 DNA sequence: TGTGCCAGCAGCGCAGCTAAGACAGGGATCGGCTACACCTTC.